Shown below are 17 T cell receptor beta chains from a single sample sequenced in a study of a mutant IDH1 vaccine in newly diagnosed glioma. Clones were read by immunoSEQ multiplex PCR, and TCRdb kept only the in-frame ones, dropping some. The profile covers about 60,000 clones, with under 90% appearing a single time and around 7.4% taken by the ten largest. Time point: week 5, during vaccination. Every single dose of the vaccine, 300 ug of mutant IDH1 20-mer peptide, came with topical imiquimod. These receptors are not linked to any known antigen. Source: PBMCs, taken from a glioma patient whose treatment included an IDH1 peptide vaccine. These receptors all come from a woman in her fifties or sixties with glioma.

Only one count was recorded for this clone. The chain is built from TRBV2 and TRBJ1-2, with unresolved D. In germline, CDR1 is SNHLY, CDR2 FYNNEI. The CDR3 has 15 amino acids. The V end was cut by 5 bases, the J end by 4 bases, with 17 bases between. CDR3 bases: TGTGCCAGCAGTAAGGATCACCTGGGGTCCTATGGCTACACCTTC. This codes for CASSKDHLGSYGYTF.

This clone was seen only once. The chain joins TRBV6-5 to TRBJ2-7; tentatively, D is TRBD1 (5 bases). CDR3 length: 13 residues. The V gene's germline CDR1 is MNHEY and CDR2 SVGAGI. The germline V and J ends were trimmed by 2 bases and 1 base, with 6 bases remaining between them. The CDR3 region is CASSYRQSYEQYF. The DNA for the CDR3 is TGTGCCAGCAGTTACAGACAGTCCTACGAGCAGTACTTC.

V and J are TRBV9 and TRBJ1-2, with D possibly matching TRBD1 (6 bases). The CDR3 extends over 15 amino acids. The germline CDR1 and CDR2 sequences are SGDLS and YYNGEE. With 3 bases removed from V and 1 base from J, the gap between germline ends came to 13 bases. CDR3: CASSATGTINYGYTF. In nucleotides, the CDR3 is TGTGCCAGCAGCGCCACAGGGACCATTAACTATGGCTACACCTTC.

The chain employs TRBV7-9 and TRBJ1-2; perhaps TRBD1 as D (6 bases). Germline V gives CDR1 SEHNR, CDR2 FQNEAQ (reference sequence). V was trimmed by 1 base and J by 8 bases, leaving 11 bases between them. The CDR3 sequence is 13 residues long. In DNA form, the CDR3 reads TGTGCCAGCAGCTTAGGTGGGGGGCGCGGCTACACCTTC. Translation: CASSLGGGRGYTF. Supplemented by reference TRBV7-9 and TRBJ1-2, the full variable domain reads DTGVSQNPRHKITKRGQNVTFRCDPISEHNRLYWYRQTLGQGPEFLTYFQNEAQLEKSRLLSDRFSAERPKGSFSTLEIQRTEQGDSAMYLCASSLGGGRGYTFGSGTRLTVV.

The chain combines TRBV6-5 with TRBJ2-7, with D unclear. The V gene lost 4 bases and the J gene lost 3 bases, with 10 bases spanning the gap. The germline CDR1 and CDR2 sequences are MNHEY and SVGAGI. The CDR3 consists of 13 residues. CDR3 protein: CASSSGSHYEQYF. The CDR3 region has the DNA TGTGCCAGCAGTTCCGGGTCCCACTACGAGCAGTACTTC.

The gene calls are TRBV20-1 and TRBJ2-5; D remains ambiguous. This CDR3 region has 11 residues. Per the germline V gene, CDR1 is DFQATT and CDR2 is SNEGSKA (reference sequence). V lost 5 bases and J lost 7, with 11 bases in between. The CDR3 sequence: CSAALEVTQYF. Here the CDR3 DNA reads TGCAGTGCTGCCCTCGAAGTGACCCAGTACTTC.

The chain is built from TRBV4-2 and TRBJ2-1, with TRBD2 matching over 8 bases. The germline V gene has CDR1 LGHNA and CDR2 YNFKEQ. After removal of 1 base from V and 4 bases from J, the junction contained 3 bases not matched to a gene. The CDR3 totals 15 residues. The CDR3 coding sequence is TGTGCCAGCAGCCAAGTAGCGGGGCCTTACAATGAGCAGTTCTTC. Protein product: CASSQVAGPYNEQFF.

This clone was counted between two and nine times. The chain recombines TRBV27 with TRBJ1-5, with 9 bases matching TRBD1. V was pared by 4 bases and J by 3 bases, with 4 bases of the junction left unmatched. This CDR3 is 15 amino acids long. Germline V gene lookup returns CDR1 MNHEY and CDR2 SMNVEV (reference sequence). In DNA form, the CDR3 reads TGTGCCAGCAGTTCAGGGACAGGGATCAATCAGCCCCAGCATTTT. It encodes CASSSGTGINQPQHF.

The chain links TRBV15 to TRBJ2-7; D is unclear. V was trimmed by 0 bases and J by 4 bases, leaving 10 bases between them. Germline lookup yields CDR1 LNHNV and CDR2 YYDKDF (reference sequence). This CDR3 is 14 amino acids long. CDR3 bases: TGTGCCACCAGCAGAGATATCGGGTATTACGAGCAGTACTTC. Its protein product is CATSRDIGYYEQYF.

The chain is built from TRBV19 and TRBJ1-1, with TRBD1 matching 8 bases. This CDR3 has 14 amino acids. Germline CDR1 LNHDA, CDR2 SQIVND (reference sequence). V shed 6 bases, J shed 5 bases, and the junction held 8 bases outside the gene matches. Here the CDR3 reads CASSRGQGGTEAFF. For the CDR3, the DNA is TGTGCCAGTAGCCGAGGACAGGGCGGGACTGAAGCTTTCTTT. Full variable domain (rest looked up from reference TRBV19 and TRBJ1-1): DGGITQSPKYLFRKEGQNVTLSCEQNLNHDAMYWYRQDPGQGLRLIYYSQIVNDFQKGDIAEGYSVSREKKESFPLTVTSAQKNPTAFYLCASSRGQGGTEAFFGQGTRLTVV.

The chain couples TRBV16 to TRBJ2-2; D is unclear. V lost 3 bases and J lost 4, with 15 bases in between. Per the germline V gene, CDR1 is KGHSY and CDR2 is FQNENV. The CDR3 contains 16 residues. The CDR3 region has the DNA TGTGCCAGCAGCCAGGCCTTGGGCAGCTTCACCGGGGAGCTGTTTTTT. It translates to CASSQALGSFTGELFF.

There are a few counts of this clone. V is TRBV18 and J is TRBJ2-2; D is unresolved. Germline CDR1 KGHSH, CDR2 LQKENI. The V and J ends lost 3 bases and 13 bases respectively, with 12 bases between them. This CDR3 comprises 12 residues. The CDR3 DNA is TGTGCCAGCTCACCCCAAACCTGGGGGCTGTTTTTT. It codes for CASSPQTWGLFF.

This chain uses TRBV6-1 with TRBJ1-1; no clear D. The CDR3 runs 12 residues. Germline loops: CDR1 MNHNS, CDR2 SASEGT. The V end was cut by 4 bases, the J end by 5 bases, with 8 bases between. This CDR3 reads CASSARETEAFF. The CDR3 DNA reads as TGTGCCAGCAGTGCAAGGGAGACTGAAGCTTTCTTT.

The genes are TRBV6-6 and TRBJ2-1; D gene ambiguous. The CDR3 consists of 12 residues. Trimming shortened V by 8 bases and J by 8 bases, and 13 bases separated the two germline ends. CDR1 is MNHNY and CDR2 is SVGAGI in the germline V gene (reference sequence). The CDR3, as DNA: TGTGCCAGCGCTCAATTCTTCTATGAGCAGTTCTTC. This codes for CASAQFFYEQFF.

The chain couples TRBV5-1 to TRBJ1-1; D perhaps matches TRBD1 (5 bases). This CDR3 contains 15 residues. V was cut by 5 bases and J by 2 bases, with 16 bases left in between. Germline-derived CDR1 and CDR2 are SGHRS and YFSETQ. CDR3 bases: TGCGCCAGCAGGCAAACCCCGGGACTAAACACTGAAGCTTTCTTT. This gives the protein CASRQTPGLNTEAFF.

The J gene is TRBJ1-2, the V gene TRBV27; D remains ambiguous. CDR1 MNHEY and CDR2 SMNVEV come from the germline V gene (reference sequence). This CDR3 has 16 residues. V lost 6 bases, J lost 8 bases, and 25 bases lay in between. CDR3 sequence (DNA): TGTGCCAGCAGCCTTATGGCAGGCAGCGGGATGGGGGGCTACACCTTC. Its protein is CASSLMAGSGMGGYTF.

The J gene is TRBJ1-2, the V gene TRBV12-5, with TRBD1 as a possible D gene (6 bases). The germline CDR1 and CDR2 sequences are LGHNT and FRNRAP. The CDR3 runs to 14 residues. Trimming pared 5 bases from V and 3 bases from J, leaving 13 bases between. CDR3 loop: CASGRGQSHYGYTF. As DNA, the CDR3 is TGTGCTAGTGGTCGTGGACAGTCACACTATGGCTACACCTTC.